Included here is one T cell receptor (beta chain) sequence, with context. Its antigen remains unidentified. No quality values exist for individual bases; no much larger clone is one base distant. These data come from a study of T cells after somatic rescue of genetic block (dated by TCRdb to 2018 to 2021). Turning to the overall study: What the study looked at was long-term robustness, specifically in a T-cell system that came about through somatic rescue of a genetic block in T-cell development.

The protocol used for the library was the immunoSEQ multiplex PCR assay. TCRdb's version of the immuneACCESS table is confined to in-frame rearrangements and falls short of the full clone set. An unresolved V gene accounts for under half of the shortfall where checked; the remainder is of unknown origin. For this sample the table gives around 100,000 clones, of which about 93% were detected only once. Approximately 1.5% of the sample is held by the ten biggest clonotypes. From the cysteine through the phenylalanine, the CDR3 covers 16 amino acids. Only the CDR3 DNA stays, 48 bases, in frame from base 1. The trim is 0 bases for V and 0 bases for J, with a gap of 11 bases between the germline ends. The germline V gene provides CDR1 SGHNT and CDR2 YENEEA.

The TCR originated in a woman under 30. Sequenced sample: peripheral blood mononuclear cells (PBMCs). The V gene is TRBV11-3 and the J gene is TRBJ1-1; the D gene is not confidently resolved. The nucleotides read TGTGCCAGCAGCTTAGATTCTGGCGGCATGAACACTGAAGCTTTCTTT. It specifies CASSLDSGGMNTEAFF.